These 15 T cell receptor beta chains were sequenced from one sample in a study of blood T cell repertoires in COVID-19. The table came from immunoSEQ multiplex PCR; TCRdb's copy has only in-frame clones and leaves some out. The profile shows 28,000 or so clones, 88% of them singletons. The sample was peripheral blood. These receptors were obtained from a woman in her 50s with active COVID-19.

This chain connects TRBV27 to TRBJ1-2; 7 bases align to TRBD1. J gave up 4 bases and V 2 bases, and 7 bases lay outside the gene matches. This CDR3 contains 15 residues. The V gene's germline CDR1 is MNHEY and CDR2 SMNVEV (reference sequence). CDR3 nucleotides: TGTGCCAGCAGTTTAAGGCGGGACAGCTTCTATGGCTACACCTTC. Translation gives CASSLRRDSFYGYTF.

This clone is classed as medium-sized. The V and J genes are TRBV6-6 and TRBJ2-7, with a weak D call TRBD1 (5 bases). The CDR3 totals 14 residues. Between the trimmed V and J ends, which lost 10 bases and 6 bases, there was a span of 22 bases. Germline CDR1 reads MNHNY; CDR2 reads SVGAGI (reference sequence). In nucleotides, the CDR3 is TGTGCCACTTCGGACACCCCCAGACCCCGCGAGCAGTACTTC. Its translation: CATSDTPRPREQYF.

This chain connects TRBV19 to TRBJ1-5, with TRBD1 matching over 8 bases. The germline V gene encodes CDR1 LNHDA and CDR2 SQIVND (reference sequence). This CDR3 region has 16 residues. V trimming: 3 bases; J trimming: 8 bases; junction bases outside the gene matches: 12. Here the CDR3 reads CASSILSAGGMEPQHF. CDR3 DNA sequence: TGTGCCAGTAGTATCCTCTCCGCAGGGGGCATGGAGCCCCAGCATTTT.

In this sample, this clone turned up a few times. The chain links TRBV19 to TRBJ1-5, with D uncertain. In germline, CDR1 is LNHDA, CDR2 SQIVND (reference sequence). This CDR3 is built from 12 residues. V gave up 9 bases and J gave up 4 bases, with 10 bases separating them. In DNA form, the CDR3 reads TGTGCCAGCAACTTTATTAATCAGCCCCAGCATTTT. Translated: CASNFINQPQHF.

The CDR3, as DNA: TGTGCCAGCAGTGAAGGGAGCCCAGATACGCAGTATTTT. Translated: CASSEGSPDTQYF. V gene TRBV25-1 combines with J gene TRBJ2-3; possible D gene TRBD2, 5 bases. V dropped 2 bases and J dropped 4 bases, with 7 bases sitting between them. Per germline, CDR1 MGHDK and CDR2 SYGVNS. The CDR3 contains 13 residues.

The chain carries TRBV4-2 and TRBJ2-3; no definite D call. The V end lost 0 bases, the J end lost 4 bases, and 17 bases lay between the germline ends. Looked up from germline, CDR1 is LGHNA and CDR2 is YNFKEQ. The length of the CDR3 is 17 residues. The CDR3 DNA sequence: TGTGCCAGCAGCCAAGAACTTCTAGGCCGGAGCCCAGATACGCAGTATTTT. Residues: CASSQELLGRSPDTQYF.

The V call is TRBV11-2, the J call TRBJ2-1; 9 bases are a match to TRBD2. The CDR3 covers 16 residues. V gave up 3 bases and J gave up 6 bases; unmatched junction bases: 9. Germline CDR1 is SGHAT and CDR2 is FQNNGV. DNA for the CDR3: TGTGCCAGCAGCTTGGAACTAGCGGGTATAACCAATGAGCAGTTCTTC. Translating it yields CASSLELAGITNEQFF. The full variable domain, in which reference TRBV11-2 and TRBJ2-1 provide the parts outside the CDR3, is EAGVAQSPRYKIIEKRQSVAFWCNPISGHATLYWYQQILGQGPKLLIQFQNNGVVDDSQLPKDRFSAERLKGVDSTLKIQPAKLEDSAVYLCASSLELAGITNEQFFGPGTRLTVL.

The rearrangement joins TRBV6-5 to TRBJ1-2; 7 bases align to TRBD1. Looked up from germline, CDR1 is MNHEY and CDR2 is SVGAGI. J lost 0 bases, V lost 5 bases, and 3 bases had no gene match. The CDR3 contains 14 residues. The CDR3 coding sequence is TGTGCCAGCAGTCGGGACAGAACTAACTATGGCTACACCTTC. Translated: CASSRDRTNYGYTF.

The chain employs TRBV24-1 and TRBJ1-1; no clear D gene. V gave up 3 bases and J gave up 1 base, with 8 bases separating them. This CDR3 contains 14 residues. CDR1 is KGHDR and CDR2 is SFDVKD in the germline V gene. The DNA for the CDR3 is TGTGCCACCAGTGATGGGCGAAAGAACACTGAAGCTTTCTTT. Its translation: CATSDGRKNTEAFF.

The sample holds a few counts of this clone. This chain connects TRBV7-9 to TRBJ1-4; 7 bases match TRBD1. The CDR3 extends over 15 amino acids. CDR1 and CDR2 from the germline V gene are SEHNR and FQNEAQ (reference sequence). After removal of 5 bases from V and 5 bases from J, the junction contained 8 bases not matched to a gene. CDR3 sequence: CASSGRTGTNEKLFF. In DNA, the CDR3 is TGTGCCAGCAGCGGGCGGACAGGAACAAATGAAAAACTGTTTTTT. The complete variable domain, with remaining parts taken from reference TRBV7-9 and TRBJ1-4, reads DTGVSQNPRHKITKRGQNVTFRCDPISEHNRLYWYRQTLGQGPEFLTYFQNEAQLEKSRLLSDRFSAERPKGSFSTLEIQRTEQGDSAMYLCASSGRTGTNEKLFFGSGTQLSVL.

V gene TRBV5-1 combines with J gene TRBJ1-1; 7 bases are a match to TRBD1. The J segment lost 1 base and the V segment lost 0 bases, leaving 0 bases of the junction unmatched. Germline CDR1 SGHRS, CDR2 YFSETQ. The CDR3 is 14 residues long. The CDR3 loop reads CASSLGTGNTEAFF. In DNA, the CDR3 is TGCGCCAGCAGCTTGGGGACAGGGAACACTGAAGCTTTCTTT.

The V call is TRBV28, the J call TRBJ2-5; 10 nucleotides align to TRBD1. The CDR3 runs to 15 residues. V shed 3 bases and J 5 bases; nucleotides not matched to a gene: 6. Germline CDR1 and CDR2: MDHEN and SYDVKM. CDR3 protein: CASSFSTGGLETQYF. As DNA, the CDR3 is TGTGCCAGCAGTTTCTCGACAGGGGGCTTGGAGACCCAGTACTTC.

The chain has TRBV14 and TRBJ2-5, with D uncertain. The CDR3 spans 15 residues. The V and J ends lost 1 base and 2 bases respectively, with 11 bases between them. Germline V gene lookup returns CDR1 SGHDN and CDR2 FVKESK. In DNA form, the CDR3 reads TGTGCCAGCAGCCAAGGATGGCAGAATCAAGAGACCCAGTACTTC. Its protein is CASSQGWQNQETQYF.

The genes are TRBV28 and TRBJ2-1; D possibly corresponds to TRBD2 (6 bases). V gave up 3 bases and J gave up 4 bases, with 13 bases separating them. CDR3 length: 15 amino acids. CDR1 is MDHEN, CDR2 SYDVKM, per germline. The CDR3 sequence: CASSFLEGSYNEQFF. CDR3 sequence (DNA): TGTGCCAGCAGTTTTTTGGAGGGGTCGTACAATGAGCAGTTCTTC.

This rearrangement joins TRBV28 to TRBJ2-2; D gene uncertain. CDR3 length: 10 residues. V was cut by 5 bases and J by 10 bases, with 5 bases left in between. Germline assignment: CDR1 MDHEN and CDR2 SYDVKM. The CDR3 region is CASSGQELFF. CDR3 DNA: TGTGCCAGCAGTGGGCAGGAGCTGTTTTTT. Based on the CDR3 plus reference TRBV28 and TRBJ2-2, the full variable domain is DVKVTQSSRYLVKRTGEKVFLECVQDMDHENMFWYRQDPGLGLRLIYFSYDVKMKEKGDIPEGYSVSREKKERFSLILESASTNQTSMYLCASSGQELFFGEGSRLTVL.